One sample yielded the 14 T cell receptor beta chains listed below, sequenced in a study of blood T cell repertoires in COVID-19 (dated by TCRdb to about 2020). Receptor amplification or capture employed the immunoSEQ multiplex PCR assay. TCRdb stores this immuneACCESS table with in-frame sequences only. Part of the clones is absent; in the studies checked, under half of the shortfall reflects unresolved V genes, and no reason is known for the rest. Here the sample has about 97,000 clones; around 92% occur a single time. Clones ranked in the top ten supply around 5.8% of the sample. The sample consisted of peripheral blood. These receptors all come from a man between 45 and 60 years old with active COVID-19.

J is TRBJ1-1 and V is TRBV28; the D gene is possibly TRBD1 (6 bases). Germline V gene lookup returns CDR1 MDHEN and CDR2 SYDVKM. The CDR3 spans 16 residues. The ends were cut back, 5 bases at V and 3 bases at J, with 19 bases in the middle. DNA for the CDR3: TGTGCCAGCAGTACCTCCAACAGGGTATTGGACACTGAAGCTTTCTTT. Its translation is CASSTSNRVLDTEAFF.

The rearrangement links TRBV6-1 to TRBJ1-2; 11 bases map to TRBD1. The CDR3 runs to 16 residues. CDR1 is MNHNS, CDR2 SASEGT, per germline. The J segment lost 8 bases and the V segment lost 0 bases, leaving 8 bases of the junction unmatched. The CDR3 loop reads CASSEAAGGQGEGYTF. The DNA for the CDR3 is TGTGCCAGCAGTGAAGCGGCCGGGGGACAGGGGGAAGGCTACACCTTC.

CDR3 DNA: TGTGCCAGCAGCCCCTGGGTTAAAGGGGATCAGCCCCAGCATTTT. Its translation: CASSPWVKGDQPQHF. The rearrangement joins TRBV28 to TRBJ1-5; D is possibly TRBD1 (5 bases). Trimming took off 6 bases at V and 5 bases at J, with 17 bases between the two ends. The germline gives CDR1 MDHEN, CDR2 SYDVKM. The CDR3 loop spans 15 amino acids.

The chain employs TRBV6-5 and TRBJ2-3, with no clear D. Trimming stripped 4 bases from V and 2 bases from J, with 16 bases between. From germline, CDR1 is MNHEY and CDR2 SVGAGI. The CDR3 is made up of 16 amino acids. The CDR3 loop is CASSFNLVAITDTQYF. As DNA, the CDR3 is TGTGCCAGCAGTTTCAACCTAGTAGCAATCACAGATACGCAGTATTTT.

CDR3 bases: TGTGCCAGCAGTTATCGGGGTTACTATGGCTACACCTTC. It is translated as CASSYRGYYGYTF. The V call is TRBV6-5, the J call TRBJ1-2; D gene unclear. Trimming pared 3 bases from V and 3 bases from J, leaving 8 bases between. Germline V gives CDR1 MNHEY, CDR2 SVGAGI. The CDR3 runs to 13 residues.

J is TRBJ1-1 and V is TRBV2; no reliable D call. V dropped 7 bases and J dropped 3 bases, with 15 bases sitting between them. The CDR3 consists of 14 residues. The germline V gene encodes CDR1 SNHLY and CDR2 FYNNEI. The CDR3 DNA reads TGTGCCAGCAAGGGCGAGGGTCTGGACACTGAAGCTTTCTTT. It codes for CASKGEGLDTEAFF.

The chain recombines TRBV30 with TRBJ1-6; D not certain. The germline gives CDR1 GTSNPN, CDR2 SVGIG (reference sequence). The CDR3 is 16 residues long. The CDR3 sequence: CAAAGQVAVFNSPLHF. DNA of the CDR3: TGTGCTGCCGCGGGCCAGGTTGCAGTTTTCAATTCACCCCTCCACTTT.

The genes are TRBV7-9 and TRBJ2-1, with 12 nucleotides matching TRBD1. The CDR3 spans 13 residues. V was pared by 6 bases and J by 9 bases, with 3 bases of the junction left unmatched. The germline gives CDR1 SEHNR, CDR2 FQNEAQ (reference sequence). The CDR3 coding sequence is TGTGCCAGCAGTGTGGGACAGGGGGCTGAGCAGTTCTTC. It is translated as CASSVGQGAEQFF. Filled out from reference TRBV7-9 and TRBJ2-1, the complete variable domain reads DTGVSQNPRHKITKRGQNVTFRCDPISEHNRLYWYRQTLGQGPEFLTYFQNEAQLEKSRLLSDRFSAERPKGSFSTLEIQRTEQGDSAMYLCASSVGQGAEQFFGPGTRLTVL.

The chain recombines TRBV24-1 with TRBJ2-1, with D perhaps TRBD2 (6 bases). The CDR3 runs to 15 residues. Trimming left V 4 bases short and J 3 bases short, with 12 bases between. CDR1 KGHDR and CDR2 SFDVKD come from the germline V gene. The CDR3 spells CATSEGGGFYNEQFF. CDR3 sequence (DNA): TGTGCCACCAGTGAGGGAGGAGGATTCTACAATGAGCAGTTCTTC.

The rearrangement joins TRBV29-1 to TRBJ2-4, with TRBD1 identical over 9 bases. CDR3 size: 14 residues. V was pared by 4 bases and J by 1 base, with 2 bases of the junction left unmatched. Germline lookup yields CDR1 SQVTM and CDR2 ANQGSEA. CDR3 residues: CSVAQGAAKNIQYF. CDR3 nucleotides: TGCAGCGTTGCACAGGGGGCTGCCAAAAACATTCAGTACTTC.

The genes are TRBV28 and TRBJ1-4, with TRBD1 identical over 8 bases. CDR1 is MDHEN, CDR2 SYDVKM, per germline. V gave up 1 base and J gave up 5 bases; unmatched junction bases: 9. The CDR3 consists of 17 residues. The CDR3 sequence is CASSLLQGGRLNEKLFF. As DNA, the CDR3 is TGTGCCAGCAGTTTATTACAGGGGGGGAGGCTAAATGAAAAACTGTTTTTT. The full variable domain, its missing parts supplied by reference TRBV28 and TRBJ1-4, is DVKVTQSSRYLVKRTGEKVFLECVQDMDHENMFWYRQDPGLGLRLIYFSYDVKMKEKGDIPEGYSVSREKKERFSLILESASTNQTSMYLCASSLLQGGRLNEKLFFGSGTQLSVL.

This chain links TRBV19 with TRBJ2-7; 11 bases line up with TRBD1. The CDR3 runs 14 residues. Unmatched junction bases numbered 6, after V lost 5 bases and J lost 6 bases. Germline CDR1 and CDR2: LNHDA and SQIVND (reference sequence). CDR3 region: CASSFGTGGREQYF. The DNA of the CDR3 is TGTGCCAGTAGTTTCGGGACAGGGGGTCGCGAGCAGTACTTC.

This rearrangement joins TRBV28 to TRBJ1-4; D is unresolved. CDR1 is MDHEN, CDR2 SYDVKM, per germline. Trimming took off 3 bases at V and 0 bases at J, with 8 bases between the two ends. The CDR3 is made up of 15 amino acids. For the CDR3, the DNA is TGTGCCAGCAGTTTTTACAGACCAACTAATGAAAAACTGTTTTTT. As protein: CASSFYRPTNEKLFF.

The CDR3 loop reads CASSAAGLRAGELFF. The CDR3 DNA reads as TGTGCCAGCAGCGCAGCGGGACTGAGGGCCGGGGAGCTGTTTTTT. This sequence joins TRBV9 and TRBJ2-2, with TRBD2 identical over 7 bases. The CDR3 sequence is 15 residues long. The germline gives CDR1 SGDLS, CDR2 YYNGEE. Trimming took 3 bases from V and 6 from J; bases not matched to a gene: 8.